The sequence of this T cell receptor (beta chain) was determined in a study of siplizumab effects on memory and regulatory T cells. Findings of the study overall: A minor fraction of alloreactive clones, and no more, mapped to unstimulated subsets. Siplizumab significantly brought down the alloreactive sequences that trace back to unstimulated CD4+ memory cells. Siplizumab conditions gave an average of almost 70% Treg-derived mappable alloreactive CD4+ clones, versus about 30% for controls.

Germline values: CDR1 SGHRS, CDR2 YFSETQ. Between the trimmed V and J ends, which lost 5 bases and 7 bases, there was a span of 9 bases. The CDR3 runs 12 residues. On this clone: Its specificity is not known.

The assay covered roughly 100,000 TCR templates per sample. The table came from immunoSEQ multiplex PCR; TCRdb's copy has only in-frame clones and leaves some out. There are about 82,000 clones in the sample; about nine tenths occur only once, and approximately 1.5% lies in the top ten. The sequence derives from a human donor in good health. J is TRBJ2-2 and V is TRBV5-1; D ambiguous. The sequencing sample was made of Tregs sorted from blood. The CDR3 spells CASRQFVGELFF. The CDR3 DNA sequence: TGCGCCAGCAGACAGTTCGTCGGGGAGCTGTTTTTT.